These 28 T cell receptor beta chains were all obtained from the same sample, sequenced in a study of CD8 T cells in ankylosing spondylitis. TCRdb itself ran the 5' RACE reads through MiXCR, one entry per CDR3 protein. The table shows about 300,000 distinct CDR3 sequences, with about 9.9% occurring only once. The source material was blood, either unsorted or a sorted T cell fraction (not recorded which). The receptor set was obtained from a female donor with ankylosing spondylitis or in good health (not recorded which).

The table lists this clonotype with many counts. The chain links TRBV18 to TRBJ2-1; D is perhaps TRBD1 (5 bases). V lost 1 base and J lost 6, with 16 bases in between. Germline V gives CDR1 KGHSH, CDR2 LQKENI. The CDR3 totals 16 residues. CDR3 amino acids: CASSPRVEYGANEQFF. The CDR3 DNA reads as TGTGCCAGCTCACCACGAGTTGAGTATGGGGCCAATGAGCAGTTCTTC.

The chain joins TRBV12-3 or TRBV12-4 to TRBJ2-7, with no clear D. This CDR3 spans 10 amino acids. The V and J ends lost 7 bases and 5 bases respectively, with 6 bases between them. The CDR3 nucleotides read TGTGCCAGCATGGGAAACGAGCAGTACTTC. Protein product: CASMGNEQYF.

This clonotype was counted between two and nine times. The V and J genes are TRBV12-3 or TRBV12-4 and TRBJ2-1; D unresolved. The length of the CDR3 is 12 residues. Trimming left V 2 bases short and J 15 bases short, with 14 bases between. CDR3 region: CASSLPGLYRFF. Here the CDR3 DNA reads TGTGCCAGCAGTTTACCCGGGTTATACCGGTTCTTC.

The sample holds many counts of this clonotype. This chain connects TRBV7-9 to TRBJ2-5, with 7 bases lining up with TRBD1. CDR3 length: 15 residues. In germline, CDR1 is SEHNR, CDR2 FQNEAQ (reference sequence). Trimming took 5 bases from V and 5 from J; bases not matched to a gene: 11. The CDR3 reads CASSRQGLLRETQYF. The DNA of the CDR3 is TGTGCCAGCAGCAGACAGGGTTTACTAAGGGAGACCCAGTACTTC. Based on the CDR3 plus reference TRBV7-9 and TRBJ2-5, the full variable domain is DTGVSQNPRHKITKRGQNVTFRCDPISEHNRLYWYRQTLGQGPEFLTYFQNEAQLEKSRLLSDRFSAERPKGSFSTLEIQRTEQGDSAMYLCASSRQGLLRETQYFGPGTRLLVL.

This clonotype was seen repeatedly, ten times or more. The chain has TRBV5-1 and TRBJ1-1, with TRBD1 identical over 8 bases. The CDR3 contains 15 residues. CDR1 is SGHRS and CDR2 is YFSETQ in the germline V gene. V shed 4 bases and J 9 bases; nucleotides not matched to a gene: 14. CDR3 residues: CASSERQGTKPKAFF. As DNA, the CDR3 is TGCGCCAGCAGCGAGCGACAGGGGACGAAACCCAAAGCTTTCTTT.

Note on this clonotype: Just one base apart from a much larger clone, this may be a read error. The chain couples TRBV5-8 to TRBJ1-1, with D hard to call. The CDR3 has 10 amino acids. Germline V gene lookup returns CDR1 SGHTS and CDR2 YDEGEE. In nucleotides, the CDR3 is TGTGCCGGCAGCTTGGGGAGAGCTTTCTTT. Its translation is CAGSLGRAFF. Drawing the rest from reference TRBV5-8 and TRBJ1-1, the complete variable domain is EAGVTQSPTHLIKTRGQQATLRCSPISGHTSVYWYQQALGLGLQFLLWYDEGEERNRGNFPPRFSGRQFPNYSSELNVNALELEDSALYLCAGSLGRAFFGQGTRLTVV.

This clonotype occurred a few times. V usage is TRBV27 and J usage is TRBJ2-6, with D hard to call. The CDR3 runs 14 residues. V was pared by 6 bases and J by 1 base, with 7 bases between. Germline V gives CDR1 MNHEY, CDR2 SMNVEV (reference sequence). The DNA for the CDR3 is TGTGCCAGCAGGTCTCAATCTGGGGCCAACGTCCTGACTTTC. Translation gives CASRSQSGANVLTF.

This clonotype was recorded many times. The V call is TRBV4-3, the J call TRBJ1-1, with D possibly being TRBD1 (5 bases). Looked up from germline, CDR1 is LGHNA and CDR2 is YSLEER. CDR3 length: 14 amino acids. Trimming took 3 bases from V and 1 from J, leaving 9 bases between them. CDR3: CASSHLGPNTEAFF. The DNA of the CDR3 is TGCGCCAGCAGCCATTTGGGGCCGAACACTGAAGCTTTCTTT.

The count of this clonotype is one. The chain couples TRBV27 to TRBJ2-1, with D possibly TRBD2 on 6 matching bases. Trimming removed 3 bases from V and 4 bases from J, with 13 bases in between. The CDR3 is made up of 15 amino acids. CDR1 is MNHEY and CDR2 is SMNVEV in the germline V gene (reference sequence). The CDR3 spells CASSFLAELYNEQFF. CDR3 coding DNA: TGTGCCAGCAGTTTTTTAGCGGAACTATACAATGAGCAGTTCTTC.

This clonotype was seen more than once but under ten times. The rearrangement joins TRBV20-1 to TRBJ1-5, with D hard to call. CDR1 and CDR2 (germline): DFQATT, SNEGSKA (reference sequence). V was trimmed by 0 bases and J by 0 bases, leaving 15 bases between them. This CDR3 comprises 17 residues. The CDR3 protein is CSAREPLRPLSNQPQHF. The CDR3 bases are TGCAGTGCTAGAGAACCGCTTAGACCGCTTAGCAATCAGCCCCAGCATTTT.

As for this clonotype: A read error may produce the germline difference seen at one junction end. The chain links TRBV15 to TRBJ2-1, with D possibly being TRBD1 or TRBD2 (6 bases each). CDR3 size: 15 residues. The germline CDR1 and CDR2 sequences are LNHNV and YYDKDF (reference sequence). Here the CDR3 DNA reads TGTGCCACCAGCAGAGATCGCTCGGGGGCCCTTGAGCAGTCCTTC. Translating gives CATSRDRSGALEQSF. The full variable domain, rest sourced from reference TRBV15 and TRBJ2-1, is DAMVIQNPRYQVTQFGKPVTLSCSQTLNHNVMYWYQQKSSQAPKLLFHYYDKDFNNEADTPDNFQSRRPNTSFCFLDIRSPGLGDTAMYLCATSRDRSGALEQSFGPGTRLTVL.

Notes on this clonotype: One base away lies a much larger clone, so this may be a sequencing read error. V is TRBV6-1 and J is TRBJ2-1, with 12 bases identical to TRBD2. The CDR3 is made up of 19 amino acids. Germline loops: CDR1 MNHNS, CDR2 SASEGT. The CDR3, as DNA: TGTGCCAGCAGCGAATTAGGACTAGCGGGATTCACCGTACACAATGAGAAGTTCTTC. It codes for CASSELGLAGFTVHNEKFF.

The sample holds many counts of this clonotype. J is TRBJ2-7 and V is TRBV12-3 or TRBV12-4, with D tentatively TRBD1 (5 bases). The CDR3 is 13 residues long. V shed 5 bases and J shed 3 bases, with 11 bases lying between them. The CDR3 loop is CASSLDSVYEQYF. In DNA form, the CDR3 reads TGTGCCAGCAGTCTTGACAGCGTCTACGAGCAGTACTTC.

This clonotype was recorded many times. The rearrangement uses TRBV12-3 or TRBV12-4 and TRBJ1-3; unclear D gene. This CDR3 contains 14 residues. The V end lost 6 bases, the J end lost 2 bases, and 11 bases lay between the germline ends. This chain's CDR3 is CASSVRTAGNTIYF. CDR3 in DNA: TGTGCCAGCAGCGTACGGACGGCTGGAAACACCATATATTTT.

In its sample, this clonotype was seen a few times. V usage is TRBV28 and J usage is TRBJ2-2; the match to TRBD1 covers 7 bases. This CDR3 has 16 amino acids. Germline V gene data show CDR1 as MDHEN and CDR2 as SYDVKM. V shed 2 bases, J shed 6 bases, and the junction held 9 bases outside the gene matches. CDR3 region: CASSLMATGQPGELFF. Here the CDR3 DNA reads TGTGCCAGCAGTTTAATGGCGACAGGGCAACCCGGGGAGCTGTTTTTT.

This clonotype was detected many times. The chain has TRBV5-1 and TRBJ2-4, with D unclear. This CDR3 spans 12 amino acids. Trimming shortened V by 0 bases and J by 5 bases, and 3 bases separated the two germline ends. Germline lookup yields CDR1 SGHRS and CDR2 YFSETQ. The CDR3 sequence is CASSLDENIQYF. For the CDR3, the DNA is TGCGCCAGCAGCTTGGACGAAAACATTCAGTACTTC.

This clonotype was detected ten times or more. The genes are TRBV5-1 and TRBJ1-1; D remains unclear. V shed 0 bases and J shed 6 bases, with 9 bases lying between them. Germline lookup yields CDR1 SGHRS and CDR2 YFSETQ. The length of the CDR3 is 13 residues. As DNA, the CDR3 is TGCGCCAGCAGCTTGGATGGGGATGCTGAAGCTTTCTTT. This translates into CASSLDGDAEAFF.

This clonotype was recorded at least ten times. CDR3 sequence: CASGGVTKNIQYF. The CDR3 DNA follows: TGTGCCAGCGGCGGGGTTACCAAAAACATTCAGTACTTC. The chain links TRBV12-3 or TRBV12-4 to TRBJ2-4; D possibly corresponds to TRBD2 (6 bases). This CDR3 region has 13 residues. Trimming removed 8 bases from V and 2 bases from J, with 10 bases in between.

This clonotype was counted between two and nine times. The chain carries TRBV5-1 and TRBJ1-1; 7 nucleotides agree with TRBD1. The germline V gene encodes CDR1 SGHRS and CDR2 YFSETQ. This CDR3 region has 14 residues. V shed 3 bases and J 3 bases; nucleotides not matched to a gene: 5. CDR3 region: CASSSRGQYTEAFF. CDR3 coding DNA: TGCGCCAGCAGCTCGAGGGGACAGTACACTGAAGCTTTCTTT.

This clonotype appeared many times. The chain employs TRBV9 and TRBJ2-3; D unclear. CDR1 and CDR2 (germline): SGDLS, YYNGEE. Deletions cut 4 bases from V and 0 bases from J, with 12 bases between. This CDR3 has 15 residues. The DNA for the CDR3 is TGTGCCAGCAGCCGGTACAGAACCAGCACAGATACGCAGTATTTT. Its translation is CASSRYRTSTDTQYF.

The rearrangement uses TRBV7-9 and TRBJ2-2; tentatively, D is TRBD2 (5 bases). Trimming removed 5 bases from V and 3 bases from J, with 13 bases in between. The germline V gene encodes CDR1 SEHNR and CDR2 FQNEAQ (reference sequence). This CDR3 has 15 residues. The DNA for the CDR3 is TGTGCCAGCAGCAATAGAGGGCCCTACACCGGGGAGCTGTTTTTT. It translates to CASSNRGPYTGELFF.

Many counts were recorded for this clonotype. The CDR3: CSARDLTESSYNSPLHF. The CDR3 region has the DNA TGCAGTGCTAGAGATCTAACAGAGAGCTCCTATAATTCACCCCTCCACTTT. The rearrangement links TRBV20-1 to TRBJ1-6; no reliable D call. This CDR3 is 17 amino acids long. With 0 bases removed from V and 0 bases from J, the gap between germline ends came to 12 bases. Germline lookup yields CDR1 DFQATT and CDR2 SNEGSKA (reference sequence).

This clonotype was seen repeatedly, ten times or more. The CDR3 nucleotides are TGCGCCAGCAGCTTGTACCCTAGCGGGGAGGAGACCCAGTACTTC. Translated: CASSLYPSGEETQYF. The chain joins TRBV5-1 to TRBJ2-5; 9 bases line up with TRBD2. Germline V gene data show CDR1 as SGHRS and CDR2 as YFSETQ. V lost 1 base and J lost 5; bases outside the gene matches: 6. The CDR3 length is 15 residues.

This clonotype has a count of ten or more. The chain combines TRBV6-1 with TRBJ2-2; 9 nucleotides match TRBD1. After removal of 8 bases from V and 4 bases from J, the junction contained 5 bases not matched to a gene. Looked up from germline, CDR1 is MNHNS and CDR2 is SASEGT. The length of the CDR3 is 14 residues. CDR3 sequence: CASSSTGGTGELFF. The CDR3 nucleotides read TGTGCCAGCTCCTCGACAGGGGGCACCGGGGAGCTGTTTTTT.

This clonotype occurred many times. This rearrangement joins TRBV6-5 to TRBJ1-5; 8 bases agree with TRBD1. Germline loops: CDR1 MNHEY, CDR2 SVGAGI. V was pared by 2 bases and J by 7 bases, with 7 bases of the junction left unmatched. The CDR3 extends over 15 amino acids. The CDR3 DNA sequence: TGTGCCAGCAGTTACGAACAGGGGGAAGGCCAGCCCCAGCATTTT. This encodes CASSYEQGEGQPQHF.

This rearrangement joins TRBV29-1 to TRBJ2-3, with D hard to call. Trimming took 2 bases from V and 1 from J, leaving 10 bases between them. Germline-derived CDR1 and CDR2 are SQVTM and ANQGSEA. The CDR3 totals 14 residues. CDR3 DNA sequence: TGCAGCGTTGAAATTCCCCAGGGCACAGATACGCAGTATTTT. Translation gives CSVEIPQGTDTQYF.

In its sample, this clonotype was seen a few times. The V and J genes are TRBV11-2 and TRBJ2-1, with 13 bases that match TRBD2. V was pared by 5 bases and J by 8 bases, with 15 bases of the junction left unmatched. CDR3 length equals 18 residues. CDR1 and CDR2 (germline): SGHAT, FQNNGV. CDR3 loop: CASSRGLAGVQVGDEQFF. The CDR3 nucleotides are TGTGCCAGCAGCCGCGGACTAGCGGGAGTTCAGGTTGGCGATGAGCAGTTCTTC.

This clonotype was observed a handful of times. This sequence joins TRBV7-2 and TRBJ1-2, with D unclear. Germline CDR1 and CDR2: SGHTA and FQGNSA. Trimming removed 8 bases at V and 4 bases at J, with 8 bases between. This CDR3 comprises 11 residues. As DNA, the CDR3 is TGTGCCAGCGGCTCTGGCTATGGCTACACCTTC. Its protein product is CASGSGYGYTF.